These T cell receptor beta chains were read from a single sample in a study of identical twins. MiXCR, run by TCRdb on the 5' RACE reads, gives a single entry per CDR3 protein. This sample yields 220,000 or so distinct CDR3 sequences, of which 5.5% to 8% are seen a single time; roughly 3.6% belongs to the top ten. These same data were also listed under a study on yellow fever vaccine responses in identical twins.

Sequenced input: memory (CD45RO+) T cells sorted from blood. These receptors were taken from a woman aged 18-29 years in good health. Both conserved end residues are part of each CDR3. The order of the fields is clone size, D gene, J gene, V gene, CDR3 protein, CDR3 DNA. A D gene is named only where the DNA matches it firmly. Clone size is shown for a subset of rows, as once, few, many or a class of expanded clone.

abundance: many; d_gene: .; j_gene: TRBJ2-5; v_gene: TRBV28; CDR3aa: CASSLGRTYQEPQYF; CDR3nt: TGTGCCAGCAGTTTAGGGAGGACCTACCAAGAGCCCCAGTACTTC
abundance: few; d_gene: .; j_gene: TRBJ2-7; v_gene: TRBV9; CDR3aa: CASSVVAEAYEQYF; CDR3nt: TGTGCCAGCAGCGTAGTGGCGGAAGCCTACGAGCAGTACTTC
abundance: many; d_gene: .; j_gene: TRBJ2-7; v_gene: TRBV7-9; CDR3aa: CASSLDVGRGEQYF; CDR3nt: TGTGCCAGCAGCTTAGACGTGGGACGGGGCGAGCAGTACTTC
abundance: few; d_gene: .; j_gene: TRBJ1-2; v_gene: TRBV27; CDR3aa: CASSLSRHPWGGYTF; CDR3nt: TGTGCCAGCAGTTTATCGAGACACCCCTGGGGTGGCTACACCTTC
abundance: .; d_gene: .; j_gene: TRBJ1-6; v_gene: TRBV20-1; CDR3aa: CSARYGSISYNSPLHF; CDR3nt: TGCAGTGCTAGATATGGCTCTATCTCCTATAATTCACCCCTCCACTTT
abundance: .; d_gene: .; j_gene: TRBJ1-6; v_gene: TRBV27; CDR3aa: CASKGGIYNSPLHF; CDR3nt: TGTGCCAGCAAGGGAGGAATTTATAATTCACCCCTCCACTTT
abundance: .; d_gene: .; j_gene: TRBJ1-5; v_gene: TRBV4-1; CDR3aa: CASSQPDKREEPQHF; CDR3nt: TGCGCCAGCAGCCAACCTGACAAGAGGGAGGAGCCCCAGCATTTT
abundance: many; d_gene: .; j_gene: TRBJ2-1; v_gene: TRBV7-2; CDR3aa: CASSLAGKREQFF; CDR3nt: TGTGCCAGCAGCTTAGCTGGCAAGAGGGAGCAGTTCTTC
abundance: many; d_gene: TRBD2; j_gene: TRBJ2-3; v_gene: TRBV28; CDR3aa: CASTSAGGLADTQYF; CDR3nt: TGTGCCAGCACCTCGGCGGGGGGCTTAGCAGATACGCAGTATTTT
abundance: many; d_gene: TRBD2; j_gene: TRBJ2-1; v_gene: TRBV12-3/TRBV12-4; CDR3aa: CASSFRLAGGQDEQFF; CDR3nt: TGTGCCAGCAGTTTCCGACTAGCGGGAGGGCAGGATGAGCAGTTCTTC
abundance: few; d_gene: TRBD1; j_gene: TRBJ1-4; v_gene: TRBV11-1; CDR3aa: CASSPGQGGQRGANEKLFF; CDR3nt: TGTGCCAGCAGCCCGGGACAGGGAGGTCAGCGCGGGGCTAATGAAAAACTGTTTTTT
abundance: .; d_gene: TRBD2; j_gene: TRBJ2-3; v_gene: TRBV5-1; CDR3aa: CASRKLAGVTDTQYF; CDR3nt: TGCGCCAGCAGGAAACTAGCGGGGGTCACAGATACGCAGTATTTT
abundance: few; d_gene: TRBD2; j_gene: TRBJ2-1; v_gene: TRBV5-8; CDR3aa: CASSFGHSGGRYNEQFF; CDR3nt: TGTGCCAGCAGCTTCGGACATAGCGGGGGCCGATACAATGAGCAGTTCTTC